The 10 T cell receptor beta chains reported below all come from one sample, sequenced in a study of shared clonotypes between healthy human individuals. Method: immunoSEQ multiplex PCR; TCRdb's copy keeps in-frame clones and lacks some. The repertoire holds about 2.4 million clones, with over 85% as singletons. The specimen was naive CD4+ T cells from PBMCs. Noted subset: CD45RA+ positively selected. The receptors were gathered from a man in his late teens or twenties in good health. Some clones in this sample may be carry-over from other donors' samples.

About this clone: The same CDR3 is also encoded by other DNA sequences in this sample. The chain links TRBV14 to TRBJ2-7; D gene uncertain. From germline, CDR1 is SGHDN and CDR2 FVKESK. CDR3 length equals 12 residues. V gave up 1 base and J gave up 6 bases, with 7 bases separating them. The CDR3 is CASSQVGGEQYF. For the CDR3, the DNA is TGTGCCAGCAGCCAAGTGGGTGGCGAGCAGTACTTC.

This clone has more than one count but fewer than ten. This chain uses TRBV5-1 with TRBJ1-1; D might be TRBD1 (5 bases). The CDR3 has 16 residues. Trimming took off 0 bases at V and 1 base at J, with 13 bases between the two ends. Germline V lookup: CDR1 SGHRS, CDR2 YFSETQ. This CDR3 is CASSLGAGTENTEAFF. In nucleotides, the CDR3 is TGCGCCAGCAGCTTGGGAGCCGGGACGGAGAACACTGAAGCTTTCTTT.

DNA for the CDR3: TGTGCCAGCTCACCACAAAATTGGGGCGTCTACGAGCAGTACTTC. Its protein is CASSPQNWGVYEQYF. The rearrangement uses TRBV18 and TRBJ2-7, with D possibly TRBD1 on 5 matching bases. V was cut by 1 base and J by 3 bases, with 13 bases left in between. Germline V gene sequence: CDR1 KGHSH, CDR2 LQKENI. CDR3 size: 15 residues.

The chain carries TRBV28 and TRBJ2-1; 11 positions agree with TRBD1. This CDR3 is built from 14 residues. The V gene end was trimmed by 6 bases and the J gene end by 7 bases; junction bases not matched to a gene: 5. Germline V gene sequence: CDR1 MDHEN, CDR2 SYDVKM. CDR3 bases: TGTGCCAGCAGCCGGACAGGGGGCTTAAATGAGCAGTTCTTC. Translating it yields CASSRTGGLNEQFF.

A note on this clone: The same CDR3 can be traced to other DNA sequences in this sample. The chain recombines TRBV18 with TRBJ1-1; D gene uncertain. There are 13 residues in the CDR3. The V gene's germline CDR1 is KGHSH and CDR2 LQKENI. V lost 0 bases and J lost 4, with 6 bases in between. CDR3: CASSPPGSTEAFF. CDR3 sequence (DNA): TGTGCCAGCTCACCACCTGGGAGCACTGAAGCTTTCTTT.

The chain is built from TRBV28 and TRBJ1-2, with 8 bases identical to TRBD1. Germline V gene lookup returns CDR1 MDHEN and CDR2 SYDVKM. Trimming at V came to 5 bases and at J to 4 bases, leaving 9 bases not matched to a gene. This CDR3 is built from 15 residues. The CDR3 coding sequence is TGTGCCAGCAGTAAACCGGGACAGGCCGGCTATGGCTACACCTTC. Amino acids: CASSKPGQAGYGYTF.

V gene TRBV30 combines with J gene TRBJ1-3; D remains ambiguous. Germline V gene data show CDR1 as GTSNPN and CDR2 as SVGIG (reference sequence). Deletions cut 0 bases from V and 0 bases from J, with 27 bases between. There are 21 residues in the CDR3. CDR3 sequence (DNA): TGTGCCTGGAGTGTAAGACACTACGCGCGGACCACTGCTAACTCTGGAAACACCATATATTTT. This codes for CAWSVRHYARTTANSGNTIYF. Together with reference TRBV30 and TRBJ1-3, the CDR3 gives the full variable domain: SQTIHQWPATLVQPVGSPLSLECTVEGTSNPNLYWYRQAAGRGLQLLFYSVGIGQISSEVPQNLSASRPQDRQFILSSKKLLLSDSGFYLCAWSVRHYARTTANSGNTIYFGEGSWLTVV.

The gene calls are TRBV30 and TRBJ2-7, with no clear D. The germline V gene encodes CDR1 GTSNPN and CDR2 SVGIG (reference sequence). Trimming cost V 0 bases and J 3 bases, with 12 bases left between them. The CDR3 runs 14 residues. The chain's CDR3 is CAWSVTLWGYEQYF. In nucleotides, the CDR3 is TGTGCCTGGAGTGTAACACTCTGGGGCTACGAGCAGTACTTC.

This clone was observed a single time. A read error may account for a junction end that differs from germline. The gene calls are TRBV10-3 and TRBJ1-4; the D is unclear. Germline CDR1 ENHRY, CDR2 SYGVKD. The CDR3 is 16 residues long. CDR3 sequence: CAISPAFMATSEKLFF. The CDR3 DNA reads TGTGCCATCAGTCCAGCCTTCATGGCAACTAGTGAAAAACTGTTTTTT.

This rearrangement joins TRBV30 to TRBJ1-6, with D perhaps TRBD1 (5 bases). Germline assignment: CDR1 GTSNPN and CDR2 SVGIG (reference sequence). V lost 4 bases, J lost 4 bases, and 17 bases lay in between. The CDR3 covers 16 residues. As DNA, the CDR3 is TGTGCCTGGAATGTAGCAGGGACCTCATATAATTCACCCCTCCACTTT. Its protein is CAWNVAGTSYNSPLHF.